These 19 T cell receptor beta chains were sequenced from one sample in a study of blood T cell repertoires in COVID-19. The assay was immunoSEQ multiplex PCR, and TCRdb's table has in-frame clones only and misses some. Found here are 200,000 to 250,000 clones, roughly 90% of them singletons; the top ten hold roughly 5%. The sample taken for sequencing was peripheral blood. Source of these receptors: a woman aged 40 to 49 with acute or convalescent COVID-19.

This clone showed up just a few times. This chain links TRBV6-5 with TRBJ1-2; TRBD1 matches at 7 bases. J was trimmed by 8 bases and V by 0 bases; bases with no gene match: 9. The CDR3 sequence is 15 residues long. Germline V gene data show CDR1 as MNHEY and CDR2 as SVGAGI. The CDR3 is CASSYSGRGIDGYTF. The CDR3 DNA is TGTGCCAGCAGTTACTCGGGCAGGGGGATTGACGGCTACACCTTC.

The genes are TRBV6-5 and TRBJ1-2; D gene unclear. The germline CDR1 and CDR2 sequences are MNHEY and SVGAGI. CDR3 length: 12 residues. V was cut by 8 bases and J by 0 bases, with 7 bases left in between. The CDR3 protein is CASSGSNYGYTF. Written as DNA, the CDR3 is TGTGCCAGCTCCGGGTCTAACTATGGCTACACCTTC.

The rearrangement uses TRBV18 and TRBJ2-7; tentatively, D is TRBD1 (5 bases). The germline V and J ends were trimmed by 6 bases and 5 bases, with 11 bases remaining between them. Germline lookup yields CDR1 KGHSH and CDR2 LQKENI. This CDR3 has 12 amino acids. CDR3 sequence (DNA): TGTGCCAGCTCCCTTACAGGCCACGAGCAGTACGTC. Amino acids: CASSLTGHEQYV.

CDR3 DNA: TGTGCCAGCAGCTTGGTTGACACTGCTAACTATGGCTACACCTTC. As protein: CASSLVDTANYGYTF. The genes are TRBV5-6 and TRBJ1-2, with D unresolved. This CDR3 is built from 15 residues. Between the trimmed V and J ends, which lost 0 bases and 0 bases, there was a span of 9 bases. The germline V gene encodes CDR1 SGHDT and CDR2 YYEEEE.

The rearrangement uses TRBV27 and TRBJ2-5; D is perhaps TRBD1 (6 bases). The CDR3 has 15 amino acids. Trimming took off 0 bases at V and 1 base at J, with 9 bases between the two ends. The germline V gene has CDR1 MNHEY and CDR2 SMNVEV (reference sequence). The CDR3 DNA reads as TGTGCCAGCAGTTTATCGTGGGACACCCAAGAGACCCAGTACTTC. Amino acid sequence: CASSLSWDTQETQYF.

This chain links TRBV5-1 with TRBJ1-3, with unresolved D. V was pared by 1 base and J by 0 bases, with 11 bases between. The CDR3 length is 16 residues. The germline CDR1 and CDR2 sequences are SGHRS and YFSETQ. The CDR3 DNA is TGCGCCAGCAGCTTGTTACCCGAGGACTCTGGAAACACCATATATTTT. This gives the protein CASSLLPEDSGNTIYF. The complete variable domain, with remaining parts taken from reference TRBV5-1 and TRBJ1-3, reads KAGVTQTPRYLIKTRGQQVTLSCSPISGHRSVSWYQQTPGQGLQFLFEYFSETQRNKGNFPGRFSGRQFSNSRSEMNVSTLELGDSALYLCASSLLPEDSGNTIYFGEGSWLTVV.

The J gene is TRBJ1-1, the V gene TRBV27; 9 bases fit TRBD1. Germline assignment: CDR1 MNHEY and CDR2 SMNVEV (reference sequence). V gave up 5 bases and J gave up 6 bases; unmatched junction bases: 7. The CDR3 has 14 amino acids. The CDR3: CASSLSGQGSEAFF. The CDR3 DNA is TGTGCCAGCAGTCTTTCAGGACAGGGGTCTGAAGCTTTCTTT.

V and J are TRBV30 and TRBJ1-3; D is unclear. The CDR3 consists of 14 residues. Between the trimmed V and J ends, which lost 0 bases and 0 bases, there was a span of 6 bases. Per germline, CDR1 GTSNPN and CDR2 SVGIG (reference sequence). This CDR3 reads CAWSVLTSGNTIYF. The CDR3 DNA reads as TGTGCCTGGAGTGTACTCACCTCTGGAAACACCATATATTTT.

The chain has TRBV7-2 and TRBJ2-3; no clear D. Germline values: CDR1 SGHTA, CDR2 FQGNSA. This CDR3 spans 13 amino acids. Trimming cost V 10 bases and J 1 base, with 12 bases left between them. The CDR3 loop reads CATNIMGTDTQYF. CDR3 sequence (DNA): TGTGCCACCAACATCATGGGCACAGATACGCAGTATTTT.

This clone was seen only once. A read error may account for a junction end that differs from germline. V is TRBV9 and J is TRBJ1-1; 10 bases line up with TRBD1. Germline CDR1 SGDLS, CDR2 YYNGEE. The CDR3 runs to 16 residues. The CDR3 is CASSVEDGQGGPKRVF. The CDR3 bases are TGTGCCAGCAGCGTAGAGGATGGACAGGGGGGTCCTAAGCGCGTCTTT.

The chain combines TRBV19 with TRBJ1-2, with 12 bases lining up with TRBD1. V shed 3 bases, J shed 3 bases, and the junction held 8 bases outside the gene matches. In germline, CDR1 is LNHDA, CDR2 SQIVND (reference sequence). This CDR3 spans 17 amino acids. CDR3 DNA: TGTGCCAGTAGTATTGGGGACAGGGGGCTTTCAGACTATGGCTACACCTTC. Its translation: CASSIGDRGLSDYGYTF.

The table lists this clone with a few counts. The J gene is TRBJ1-5, the V gene TRBV15; D uncertain. V was cut by 0 bases and J by 3 bases, with 9 bases left in between. The germline V gene encodes CDR1 LNHNV and CDR2 YYDKDF (reference sequence). The CDR3 extends over 15 amino acids. CDR3 sequence reads: CATSRDMRANQPQHF. The CDR3 bases are TGTGCCACCAGCAGAGATATGAGGGCCAATCAGCCCCAGCATTTT.

The chain combines TRBV5-1 with TRBJ2-1; 8 bases align to TRBD1. Per germline, CDR1 SGHRS and CDR2 YFSETQ. The CDR3 extends over 15 amino acids. Germline trimming cut 2 bases from V and 8 bases from J; bases unmatched to any gene: 9. CDR3 residues: CASSFSQGATYEQFF. The CDR3 DNA reads TGCGCCAGCAGCTTTAGTCAGGGGGCTACCTATGAGCAGTTCTTC.

The V gene is TRBV6-1, the J gene TRBJ1-1; D gene ambiguous. Germline V gene lookup returns CDR1 MNHNS and CDR2 SASEGT. The CDR3 runs 15 residues. The V end lost 2 bases, the J end lost 1 base, and 11 bases lay between the germline ends. The CDR3 DNA sequence: TGTGCCAGCAGTGAAAGCGGGGTGGCGAACACTGAAGCTTTCTTT. Translating it yields CASSESGVANTEAFF.

The J gene is TRBJ1-1, the V gene TRBV11-2; tentative D call: TRBD1 (6 bases). The germline V and J ends were trimmed by 3 bases and 0 bases, with 8 bases remaining between them. Looked up from germline, CDR1 is SGHAT and CDR2 is FQNNGV. CDR3 length: 14 amino acids. This CDR3 reads CASSFRGMNTEAFF. In DNA, the CDR3 is TGTGCCAGCAGCTTTAGGGGGATGAACACTGAAGCTTTCTTT. The whole variable domain, remainder taken from reference TRBV11-2 and TRBJ1-1, is EAGVAQSPRYKIIEKRQSVAFWCNPISGHATLYWYQQILGQGPKLLIQFQNNGVVDDSQLPKDRFSAERLKGVDSTLKIQPAKLEDSAVYLCASSFRGMNTEAFFGQGTRLTVV.

The genes are TRBV19 and TRBJ2-3; 9 nucleotides match TRBD2. CDR3 length: 15 residues. After removal of 3 bases from V and 2 bases from J, the junction contained 3 bases not matched to a gene. Germline V gene lookup returns CDR1 LNHDA and CDR2 SQIVND (reference sequence). CDR3 DNA: TGTGCCAGTAGTATCCTAGCGGGGACCACAGATACGCAGTATTTT. Translation gives CASSILAGTTDTQYF. The variable domain in full, completed from reference TRBV19 and TRBJ2-3, reads DGGITQSPKYLFRKEGQNVTLSCEQNLNHDAMYWYRQDPGQGLRLIYYSQIVNDFQKGDIAEGYSVSREKKESFPLTVTSAQKNPTAFYLCASSILAGTTDTQYFGPGTRLTVL.

V gene TRBV30 combines with J gene TRBJ2-2, with D tentatively TRBD1 (5 bases). The CDR3 covers 20 residues. In germline, CDR1 is GTSNPN, CDR2 SVGIG (reference sequence). Trimming pared 1 base from V and 1 base from J, leaving 25 bases between. The CDR3 region is CAWSGYQTRRTPLNTGELFF. The CDR3 region has the DNA TGTGCCTGGAGTGGCTATCAGACGAGGCGGACACCCCTGAACACCGGGGAGCTGTTTTTT.

The rearrangement joins TRBV29-1 to TRBJ1-2; 7 bases are shared with TRBD1. The CDR3 runs 12 residues. CDR1 SQVTM and CDR2 ANQGSEA come from the germline V gene. V gave up 7 bases and J gave up 0 bases; unmatched junction bases: 2. CDR3 coding DNA: TGCAGCGGGGGGACAGCTAACTATGGCTACACCTTC. Its protein product is CSGGTANYGYTF.

The chain combines TRBV6-5 with TRBJ1-6, with 9 positions matching TRBD1. CDR3 length: 16 residues. Trimming removed 1 base from V and 5 bases from J; junction bases left unmatched: 3. CDR1 and CDR2 (germline): MNHEY, SVGAGI. The CDR3 sequence is CASSYLDRGNNSPLHF. CDR3 coding DNA: TGTGCCAGCAGTTACTTAGACAGGGGGAATAATTCACCCCTCCACTTT.